This is a list of T cell receptor beta chains from one sample in a study of shared clonotypes between healthy human individuals. Data came from immunoSEQ multiplex PCR; TCRdb stores just in-frame clones and leaves some out. The sample holds just over 2,000,000 clones, over 85% seen once. Sample: naive CD8+ T cells sorted from blood. These receptors originate from a man aged 18 to 30 in good health. The CDR3 runs from the conserved cysteine through the conserved F or W. The D gene is left open where the match is weak. Clone size is stated in some rows and not others, as once, few, many or a class when expanded.

cdr3_aa cdr3_nt cdr3_length v_call d_call clone_size j_call
CASSLGPSGGPSSYEQYF TGTGCCAGCAGCTTAGGCCCTAGCGGGGGCCCGAGCTCCTACGAGCAGTACTTC 18 TRBV13 TRBD2 . TRBJ2-7
CASRSQGAYTEAFF TGTGCCAGCCGGTCGCAGGGGGCGTACACTGAAGCTTTCTTT 14 TRBV5-6 TRBD1 . TRBJ1-1
CACEDRHYNEQFF TGTGCTTGCGAGGACCGCCACTACAATGAGCAGTTCTTC 13 TRBV5-6 . . TRBJ2-1
CASSVVPNEGTEAFF TGTGCCAGCAGCGTAGTTCCTAACGAGGGCACTGAAGCTTTCTTT 15 TRBV9 . . TRBJ1-1
CSAYLTTGDEAFF TGCAGCGCCTATTTAACGACAGGGGATGAAGCTTTCTTT 13 TRBV29-1 TRBD1 . TRBJ1-1
CASSLGVEDYEQYF TGTGCCAGCAGTTTGGGGGTGGAAGACTACGAGCAGTACTTC 14 TRBV27 . . TRBJ2-7
CASSPSSTPDTGELFF TGCGCCAGCAGCCCCTCCTCTACCCCCGACACCGGGGAGCTGTTTTTT 16 TRBV5-1 . . TRBJ2-2
CASSLVGQGYEQYF TGTGCCAGCAGCTTAGTGGGTCAGGGTTACGAGCAGTACTTC 14 TRBV11-2 . . TRBJ2-7
CASSDRTGNGYTF TGCGCCAGCAGCGACAGGACAGGGAATGGCTACACCTTC 13 TRBV10-2 TRBD1 . TRBJ1-2
CASSVASQGFTIPDSQTQYF TGTGCCAGCAGCGTCGCTTCCCAGGGGTTTACAATCCCCGACTCCCAGACCCAGTACTTC 20 TRBV5-8 . . TRBJ2-5
CASKGSPFEQYF TGTGCCAGCAAGGGCAGCCCCTTTGAGCAGTACTTC 12 TRBV2 . . TRBJ2-7
CASSLPGWGPEAFF TGTGCCAGTAGCCTTCCAGGGTGGGGTCCTGAAGCTTTCTTT 14 TRBV19 . . TRBJ1-1
CASSVGGNTQYF TGTGCCAGCAGTGTGGGGGGGAATACGCAGTATTTT 12 TRBV25-1 TRBD2 . TRBJ2-3
CASSEGGQPQHF TGCGCCAGCAGTGAGGGGGGTCAGCCCCAGCATTTT 12 TRBV10-2 . . TRBJ1-5
CAIGGQGGREQYF TGTGCCATCGGGGGCCAGGGAGGACGGGAGCAGTACTTC 13 TRBV10-3 . . TRBJ2-7
CASSQGGSGTGELFF TGTGCCAGCAGCCAGGGCGGGAGTGGTACCGGGGAGCTGTTTTTT 15 TRBV7-9 TRBD2 . TRBJ2-2
CASSQVMAVGEKLFF TGCGCCAGCAGCCAAGTTATGGCAGTTGGTGAAAAACTGTTTTTT 15 TRBV4-3 . . TRBJ1-4
CASSPFVGTSYEQYF TGTGCCAGCAGTCCTTTTGTTGGGACCTCCTACGAGCAGTACTTC 15 TRBV6-5 . . TRBJ2-7
CASSILGTVNTEAFF TGTGCCAGCAGCATACTAGGGACAGTGAACACTGAAGCTTTCTTT 15 TRBV6-1 TRBD1 . TRBJ1-1
CASSIQGDTEAFF TGTGCCAGTAGTATTCAGGGCGACACTGAAGCTTTCTTT 13 TRBV19 . . TRBJ1-1
CASSLIRGRNTEAFF TGCGCCAGCAGCTTGATTAGGGGCCGTAACACTGAAGCTTTCTTT 15 TRBV5-1 . . TRBJ1-1
CASSYSGESETQYF TGTGCCAGCAGTTACTCGGGGGAGAGTGAGACCCAGTACTTC 14 TRBV6-5 . once TRBJ2-5
CASSYGQGNEKLFF TGTGCCAGCAGTTACGGACAGGGAAATGAAAAACTGTTTTTT 14 TRBV6-5 TRBD1 few TRBJ1-4
CASSQEEGDISQYF TGCGCCAGCAGCCAAGAAGAGGGGGACATATCGCAGTATTTT 14 TRBV4-1 . . TRBJ2-3
CASSFNQRGKFEQFF TGTGCCAGCAGTTTCAACCAGCGGGGGAAGTTTGAGCAGTTCTTC 15 TRBV27 TRBD2 . TRBJ2-1
CASSFAGANQPQHF TGTGCCAGCAGTTTTGCAGGGGCTAATCAGCCCCAGCATTTT 14 TRBV27 . once TRBJ1-5
CASSHLDRGEETQYF TGCGCCAGCAGCCATCTGGACAGGGGTGAGGAGACCCAGTACTTC 15 TRBV5-1 TRBD1 . TRBJ2-5
CASSLGLGPGNTIYF TGTGCCAGCAGCTTAGGCCTAGGACCTGGAAACACCATATATTTT 15 TRBV13 . . TRBJ1-3
CASSGTPYGEKLFF TGTGCCAGCAGTGGGACTCCCTATGGGGAAAAACTGTTTTTT 14 TRBV28 . . TRBJ1-4
CASSQVGQTTGELFF TGCGCCAGCAGCCAAGTCGGACAGACTACCGGGGAGCTGTTTTTT 15 TRBV4-1 . . TRBJ2-2